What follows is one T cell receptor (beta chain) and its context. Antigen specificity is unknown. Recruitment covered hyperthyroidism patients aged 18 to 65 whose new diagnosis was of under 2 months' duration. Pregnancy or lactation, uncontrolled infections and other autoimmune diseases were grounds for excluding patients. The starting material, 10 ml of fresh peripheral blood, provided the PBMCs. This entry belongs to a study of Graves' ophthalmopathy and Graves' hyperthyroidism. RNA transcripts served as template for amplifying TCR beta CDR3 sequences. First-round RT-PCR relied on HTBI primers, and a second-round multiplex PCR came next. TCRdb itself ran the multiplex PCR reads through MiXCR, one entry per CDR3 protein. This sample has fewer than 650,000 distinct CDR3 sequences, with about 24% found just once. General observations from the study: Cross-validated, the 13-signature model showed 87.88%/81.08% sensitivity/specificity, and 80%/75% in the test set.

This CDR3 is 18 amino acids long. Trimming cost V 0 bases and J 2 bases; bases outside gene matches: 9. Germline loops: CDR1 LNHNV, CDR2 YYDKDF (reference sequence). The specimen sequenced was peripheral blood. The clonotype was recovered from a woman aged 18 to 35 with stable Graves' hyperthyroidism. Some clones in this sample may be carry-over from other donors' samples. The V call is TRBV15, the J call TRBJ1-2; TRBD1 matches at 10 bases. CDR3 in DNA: TGTGCCACCAGCAGAGACCAACCCGGGACAGGGGAGAACTATGGCTACACCTTC. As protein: CATSRDQPGTGENYGYTF.